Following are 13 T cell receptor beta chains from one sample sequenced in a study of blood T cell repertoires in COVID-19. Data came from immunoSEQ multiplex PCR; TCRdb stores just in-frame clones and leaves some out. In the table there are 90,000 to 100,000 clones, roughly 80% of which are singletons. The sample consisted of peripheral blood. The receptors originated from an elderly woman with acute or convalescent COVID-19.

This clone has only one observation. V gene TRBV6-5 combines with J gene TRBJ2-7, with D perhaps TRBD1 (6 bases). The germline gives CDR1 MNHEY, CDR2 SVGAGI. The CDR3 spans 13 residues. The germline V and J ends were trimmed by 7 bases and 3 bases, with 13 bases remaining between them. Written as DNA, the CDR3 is TGTGCCAGCAACCCCGGACAGCACTACGAGCAGTACTTC. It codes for CASNPGQHYEQYF.

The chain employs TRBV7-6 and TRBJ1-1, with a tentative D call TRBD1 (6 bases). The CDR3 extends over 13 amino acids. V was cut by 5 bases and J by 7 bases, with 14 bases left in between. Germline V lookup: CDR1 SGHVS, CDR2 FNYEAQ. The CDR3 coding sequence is TGTGCCAGCAGCCCACAGGGCCTCGGTGAAGCTTTCTTT. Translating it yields CASSPQGLGEAFF. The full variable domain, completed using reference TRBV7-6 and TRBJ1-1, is GAGVSQSPRYKVTKRGQDVALRCDPISGHVSLYWYRQALGQGPEFLTYFNYEAQQDKSGLPNDRFSAERPEGSISTLTIQRTEQRDSAMYRCASSPQGLGEAFFGQGTRLTVV.

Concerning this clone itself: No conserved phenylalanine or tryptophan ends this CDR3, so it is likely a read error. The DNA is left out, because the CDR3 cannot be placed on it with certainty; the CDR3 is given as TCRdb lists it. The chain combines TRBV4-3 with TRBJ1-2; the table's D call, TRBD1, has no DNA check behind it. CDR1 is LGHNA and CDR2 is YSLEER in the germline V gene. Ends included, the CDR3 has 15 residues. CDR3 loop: CASSQEPRDRVGWEY.

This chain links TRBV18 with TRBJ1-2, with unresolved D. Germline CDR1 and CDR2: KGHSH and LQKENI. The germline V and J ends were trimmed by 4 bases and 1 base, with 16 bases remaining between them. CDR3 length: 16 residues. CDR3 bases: TGTGCCAGCTCACTGTCCCACAACCAGTATAACTATGGCTACACCTTC. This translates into CASSLSHNQYNYGYTF.

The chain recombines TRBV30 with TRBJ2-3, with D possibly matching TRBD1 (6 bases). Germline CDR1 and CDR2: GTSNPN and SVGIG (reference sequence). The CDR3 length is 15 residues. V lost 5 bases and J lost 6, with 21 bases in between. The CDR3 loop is CAWAPVWGQGDTQYF. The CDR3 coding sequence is TGTGCCTGGGCTCCGGTTTGGGGGCAGGGCGATACGCAGTATTTT.

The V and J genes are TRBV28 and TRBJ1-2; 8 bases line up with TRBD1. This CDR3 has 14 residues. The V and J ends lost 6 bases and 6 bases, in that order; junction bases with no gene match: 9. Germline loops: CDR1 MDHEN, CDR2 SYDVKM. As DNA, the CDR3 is TGTGCCAGCAGCCTCGGACAGGGTATCAATGGCTACACCTTC. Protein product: CASSLGQGINGYTF.

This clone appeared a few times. The CDR3 loop is CATANREISYEQYF. The CDR3, as DNA: TGTGCCACCGCTAACAGGGAGATCTCCTACGAGCAGTACTTC. This chain links TRBV13 with TRBJ2-7, with TRBD1 as a possible D gene (6 bases). In germline, CDR1 is PRHDT, CDR2 FYEKMQ (reference sequence). V was pared by 10 bases and J by 0 bases, with 16 bases between. The CDR3 contains 14 residues.

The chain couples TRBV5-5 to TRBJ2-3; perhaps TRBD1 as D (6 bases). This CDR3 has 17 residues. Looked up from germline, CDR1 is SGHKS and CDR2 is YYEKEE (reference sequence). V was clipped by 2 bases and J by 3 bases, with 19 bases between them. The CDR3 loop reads CASSLDRSEGTTDTQYF. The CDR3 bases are TGTGCCAGCAGCTTAGACAGGTCAGAGGGGACGACAGATACGCAGTATTTT.

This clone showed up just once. The CDR3 nucleotides are TGTGCCAGTAGTATTAGGGCAGGGGGAACCGGGGAGCTGTTTTTT. Protein: CASSIRAGGTGELFF. The chain employs TRBV19 and TRBJ2-2; 7 bases are a match to TRBD1. Germline trimming cut 3 bases from V and 5 bases from J; bases unmatched to any gene: 6. Looked up from germline, CDR1 is LNHDA and CDR2 is SQIVND (reference sequence). The length of the CDR3 is 15 residues.

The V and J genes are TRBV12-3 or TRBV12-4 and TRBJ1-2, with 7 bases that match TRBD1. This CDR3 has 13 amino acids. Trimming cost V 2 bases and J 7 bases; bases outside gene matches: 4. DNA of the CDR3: TGTGCCAGCAGTTTAAAGGGGGCGGGTGGCTACACCTTC. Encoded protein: CASSLKGAGGYTF.

CDR3 region: CASSVPGTATDTQYF. In nucleotides, the CDR3 is TGTGCCAGCAGTGTCCCCGGGACAGCTACAGATACGCAGTATTTT. The chain links TRBV25-1 to TRBJ2-3; 7 bases map to TRBD1. J lost 3 bases, V lost 4 bases, and 7 bases had no gene match. The germline gives CDR1 MGHDK, CDR2 SYGVNS. The length of the CDR3 is 15 residues.

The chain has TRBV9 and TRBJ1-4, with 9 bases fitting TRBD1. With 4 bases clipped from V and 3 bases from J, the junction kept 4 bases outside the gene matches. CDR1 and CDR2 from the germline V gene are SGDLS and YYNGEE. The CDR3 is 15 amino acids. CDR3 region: CASSLQGAPNEKLFF. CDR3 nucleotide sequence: TGTGCCAGCAGCTTACAGGGGGCACCTAATGAAAAACTGTTTTTT.

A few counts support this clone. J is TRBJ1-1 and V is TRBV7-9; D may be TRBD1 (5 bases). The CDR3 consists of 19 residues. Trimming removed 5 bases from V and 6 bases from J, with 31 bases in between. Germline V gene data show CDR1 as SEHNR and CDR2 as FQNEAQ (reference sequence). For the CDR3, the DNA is TGTGCCAGCAGCCCGTACGGACAAGGTGCCCGCGCCGGGGGTCCTGAAGCTTTCTTT. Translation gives CASSPYGQGARAGGPEAFF.